These 19 T cell receptor beta chains originate from one sample sequenced in a study of blood T cell repertoires in COVID-19. This table comes from immunoSEQ multiplex PCR, and its TCRdb copy is limited to in-frame clones, with some not included. The sample holds 220,000 or so clones, about 88% seen once. Sequenced material: peripheral blood. The receptor source for this set is a man aged 50 to 60 who had recovered from COVID-19.

The chain links TRBV27 to TRBJ1-1; D is unresolved. From germline, CDR1 is MNHEY and CDR2 SMNVEV (reference sequence). Trimming took off 0 bases at V and 5 bases at J, with 19 bases between the two ends. CDR3 size: 17 residues. The CDR3 sequence: CASSLSSTLGSRTEAFF. CDR3 in DNA: TGTGCCAGCAGTTTATCGTCTACATTGGGTTCTAGGACTGAAGCTTTCTTT.

The genes are TRBV6-1 and TRBJ1-2; D gene ambiguous. In germline, CDR1 is MNHNS, CDR2 SASEGT. V was cut by 6 bases and J by 5 bases, with 19 bases left in between. The CDR3 covers 15 residues. CDR3 amino acids: CASREPYGGEYGYTF. As DNA, the CDR3 is TGTGCCAGCAGGGAACCCTACGGCGGGGAGTATGGCTACACCTTC.

The genes are TRBV4-2 and TRBJ2-7, with 7 positions matching TRBD2. The CDR3 sequence is 14 residues long. V was pared by 1 base and J by 7 bases, with 7 bases of the junction left unmatched. CDR1 and CDR2 (germline): LGHNA, YNFKEQ. The CDR3 loop reads CASSQGAGTTEQYF. The CDR3 DNA reads TGTGCCAGCAGCCAAGGGGCAGGGACTACGGAGCAGTACTTC.

The chain couples TRBV28 to TRBJ2-5, with D possibly being TRBD2 (5 bases). Per the germline V gene, CDR1 is MDHEN and CDR2 is SYDVKM. With 1 base removed from V and 7 bases from J, the gap between germline ends came to 22 bases. The CDR3 covers 17 residues. The CDR3 protein is CASSLYIARSSRPTQYF. In DNA form, the CDR3 reads TGTGCCAGCAGTTTATACATAGCGAGGTCTAGCCGTCCGACCCAGTACTTC. Full variable domain (rest looked up from reference TRBV28 and TRBJ2-5): DVKVTQSSRYLVKRTGEKVFLECVQDMDHENMFWYRQDPGLGLRLIYFSYDVKMKEKGDIPEGYSVSREKKERFSLILESASTNQTSMYLCASSLYIARSSRPTQYFGPGTRLLVL.

The genes are TRBV5-6 and TRBJ2-5; 7 bases are a match to TRBD2. The CDR3 is 14 amino acids. J was trimmed by 7 bases and V by 1 base; bases with no gene match: 7. Looked up from germline, CDR1 is SGHDT and CDR2 is YYEEEE. DNA for the CDR3: TGTGCCAGCAGCTTGACAGGACGCGGGGGGACCCAGTACTTC. Residues: CASSLTGRGGTQYF.

The chain employs TRBV6-5 and TRBJ2-7; 10 bases match TRBD2. Germline lookup yields CDR1 MNHEY and CDR2 SVGAGI. CDR3 length: 15 amino acids. The J segment lost 7 bases and the V segment lost 6 bases, leaving 12 bases of the junction unmatched. The chain's CDR3 is CASSSSSGRSEEQYF. CDR3 DNA: TGTGCCAGCAGCTCGTCTAGCGGGAGAAGTGAGGAGCAGTACTTC.

This clone was picked up a small number of times. The V gene is TRBV18, the J gene TRBJ2-7; 8 bases map to TRBD1. The germline gives CDR1 KGHSH, CDR2 LQKENI. The CDR3 runs 14 residues. V lost 5 bases and J lost 3; bases outside the gene matches: 6. The CDR3 DNA reads TGTGCCAGCTCAGCCGGGACAGGAGACTACGAGCAGTACTTC. Amino acid sequence: CASSAGTGDYEQYF.

The chain recombines TRBV19 with TRBJ2-5; D remains unclear. Trimming pared 5 bases from V and 5 bases from J, leaving 21 bases between. Germline V lookup: CDR1 LNHDA, CDR2 SQIVND (reference sequence). The CDR3 spans 16 residues. The CDR3 here is CASSLSNLGAWETQYF. In nucleotides, the CDR3 is TGTGCCAGTAGTCTCTCCAACCTAGGCGCCTGGGAGACCCAGTACTTC.

The chain has TRBV4-1 and TRBJ2-3; 10 positions match TRBD2. The CDR3 runs 16 residues. Germline loops: CDR1 MGHRA, CDR2 YSYEKL. V lost 1 base to trimming and J lost 4 bases; unmatched junction nucleotides: 5. Here the CDR3 DNA reads TGCGCCAGCAGCCAAGCCACCGGGACTAGCGCAGATACGCAGTATTTT. Amino acids: CASSQATGTSADTQYF.

This chain joins TRBV28 and TRBJ1-1; TRBD1 is a possible D gene (6 bases). The CDR3 has 17 residues. V gave up 2 bases and J gave up 0 bases, with 16 bases separating them. Germline assignment: CDR1 MDHEN and CDR2 SYDVKM. As DNA, the CDR3 is TGTGCCAGCAGTTTACGAGGCAGGGGTCACATGAACACTGAAGCTTTCTTT. Its protein product is CASSLRGRGHMNTEAFF. Filled out from reference TRBV28 and TRBJ1-1, the complete variable domain reads DVKVTQSSRYLVKRTGEKVFLECVQDMDHENMFWYRQDPGLGLRLIYFSYDVKMKEKGDIPEGYSVSREKKERFSLILESASTNQTSMYLCASSLRGRGHMNTEAFFGQGTRLTVV.

This rearrangement joins TRBV10-3 to TRBJ1-3; 9 positions agree with TRBD1. The CDR3 is made up of 14 amino acids. Germline-derived CDR1 and CDR2 are ENHRY and SYGVKD. V dropped 4 bases and J dropped 3; count of bases not matched to a gene: 1. In DNA form, the CDR3 reads TGTGCCATCAGTGGGGACAGGGATGGAAACACCATATATTTT. The encoded protein is CAISGDRDGNTIYF.

This sequence joins TRBV28 and TRBJ2-7, with TRBD2 identical over 9 bases. The CDR3 spans 14 residues. Trimming took 7 bases from V and 4 from J; bases not matched to a gene: 8. The germline gives CDR1 MDHEN, CDR2 SYDVKM. The CDR3 coding sequence is TGTGCCAGCATTCCTGCGGGAGGGGATTACGAGCAGTACTTC. Its protein product is CASIPAGGDYEQYF.

The gene calls are TRBV27 and TRBJ2-7; TRBD2 matches 7 bases. Germline V gene sequence: CDR1 MNHEY, CDR2 SMNVEV (reference sequence). The CDR3 sequence is 14 residues long. After removal of 5 bases from V and 3 bases from J, the junction contained 7 bases not matched to a gene. CDR3: CASSKSGIVYEQYF. In DNA, the CDR3 is TGTGCCAGCAGTAAAAGCGGGATCGTCTACGAGCAGTACTTC.

The J gene is TRBJ1-6, the V gene TRBV27, with 7 positions matching TRBD1. Trimming cost V 2 bases and J 9 bases; bases outside gene matches: 7. Germline V gene data show CDR1 as MNHEY and CDR2 as SMNVEV (reference sequence). The CDR3 is 15 residues long. The CDR3, as DNA: TGTGCCAGCAGTTTAAGGGGGCAGGGTGGTTCACCCCTCCACTTT. Translation: CASSLRGQGGSPLHF.

The gene calls are TRBV6-1 and TRBJ2-7; D is perhaps TRBD1 (5 bases). Looked up from germline, CDR1 is MNHNS and CDR2 is SASEGT. The CDR3 is made up of 14 amino acids. V shed 1 base and J shed 4 bases, with 11 bases lying between them. CDR3 nucleotides: TGTGCCAGCAGTGAAGGGACACCGTATTACGAGCAGTACTTC. Translated, it gives CASSEGTPYYEQYF.

This rearrangement joins TRBV18 to TRBJ2-2, with D possibly being TRBD1 (5 bases). The CDR3 is 15 residues long. Germline V gene lookup returns CDR1 KGHSH and CDR2 LQKENI. Trimming left V 4 bases short and J 4 bases short, with 13 bases between. The CDR3 reads CASSQGRASTGELFF. The DNA for the CDR3 is TGTGCCAGCTCACAGGGCAGGGCGAGCACCGGGGAGCTGTTTTTT.

This clone turned up a few times. The chain combines TRBV2 with TRBJ2-5, with 9 bases fitting TRBD1. Looked up from germline, CDR1 is SNHLY and CDR2 is FYNNEI. Losses at the gene ends were 7 bases for V and 2 bases for J; bases not matched to a gene: 5. The CDR3 has 14 residues. The CDR3 nucleotides read TGTGCCAGCACCGGGGACAGGGTTCAAGAGACCCAGTACTTC. Its protein is CASTGDRVQETQYF.

This chain joins TRBV11-2 and TRBJ2-7, with TRBD1 as a possible D gene (5 bases). Germline V gene data show CDR1 as SGHAT and CDR2 as FQNNGV. CDR3 length: 14 residues. V lost 5 bases, J lost 6 bases, and 17 bases lay in between. The chain's CDR3 is CASSRTQGVGEQYF. CDR3 DNA: TGTGCCAGCAGCCGTACCCAGGGTGTGGGCGAGCAGTACTTC. The full variable domain, with the rest looked up from reference TRBV11-2 and TRBJ2-7, is EAGVAQSPRYKIIEKRQSVAFWCNPISGHATLYWYQQILGQGPKLLIQFQNNGVVDDSQLPKDRFSAERLKGVDSTLKIQPAKLEDSAVYLCASSRTQGVGEQYFGPGTRLTVT.

The V call is TRBV10-2, the J call TRBJ2-7; 14 bases are shared with TRBD2. The CDR3 is 16 residues long. With 6 bases clipped from V and 1 base from J, the junction kept 5 bases outside the gene matches. Per germline, CDR1 WSHSY and CDR2 SAAADI. The CDR3 sequence: CASSTGTSGSSYEQYF. CDR3 DNA sequence: TGCGCCAGCAGCACCGGGACTAGCGGGAGTTCCTACGAGCAGTACTTC.